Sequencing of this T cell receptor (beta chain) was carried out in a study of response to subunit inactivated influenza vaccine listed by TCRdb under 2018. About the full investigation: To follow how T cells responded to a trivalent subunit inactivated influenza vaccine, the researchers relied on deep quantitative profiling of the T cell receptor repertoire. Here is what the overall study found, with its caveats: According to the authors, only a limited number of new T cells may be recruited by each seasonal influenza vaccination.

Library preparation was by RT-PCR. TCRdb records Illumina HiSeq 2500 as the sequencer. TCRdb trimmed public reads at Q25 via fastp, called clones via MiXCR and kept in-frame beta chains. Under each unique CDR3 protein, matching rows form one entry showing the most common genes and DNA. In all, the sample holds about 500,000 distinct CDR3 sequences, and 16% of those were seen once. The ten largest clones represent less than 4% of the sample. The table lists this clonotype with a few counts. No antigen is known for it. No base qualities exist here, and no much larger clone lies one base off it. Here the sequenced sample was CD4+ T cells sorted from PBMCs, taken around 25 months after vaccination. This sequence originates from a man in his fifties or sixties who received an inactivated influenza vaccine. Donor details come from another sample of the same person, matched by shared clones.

DNA sequence: TGTGCCAGCAGTGCAACAGGGTTTTCAGGCTATGGCTACACCTTC. It codes for CASSATGFSGYGYTF. This chain is built from TRBV2 and TRBJ1-2, and the D gene may be TRBD1, 6 bases matching. V is cut by 4 bases and J by 4 bases, and the space between the germline ends is 16 bases. Spanning cysteine to phenylalanine, the CDR3 consists of 15 amino acids. Only the CDR3 portion is preserved as DNA: 45 bases, with reading frame beginning at the first base. Per the germline V gene, SNHLY is the CDR1 and FYNNEI is the CDR2.